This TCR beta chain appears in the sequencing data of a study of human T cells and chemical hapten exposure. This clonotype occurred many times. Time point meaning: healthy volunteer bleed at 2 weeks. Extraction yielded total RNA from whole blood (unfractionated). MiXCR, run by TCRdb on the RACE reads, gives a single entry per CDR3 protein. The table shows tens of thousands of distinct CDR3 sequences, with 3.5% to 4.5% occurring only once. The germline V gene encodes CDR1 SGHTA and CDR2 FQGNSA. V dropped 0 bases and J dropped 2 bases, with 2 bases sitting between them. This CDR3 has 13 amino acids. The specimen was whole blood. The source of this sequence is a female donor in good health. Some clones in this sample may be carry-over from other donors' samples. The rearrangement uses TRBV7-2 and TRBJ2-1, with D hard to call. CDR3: CASSLAPYNEQFF. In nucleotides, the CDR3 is TGTGCCAGCAGCTTAGCGCCCTACAATGAGCAGTTCTTC.